Listed here is a single TCR beta chain. It lacks a known antigen. Base qualities are not recorded, but no much larger clone differs from it by a single base. The immunoSEQ Assay, a bias-controlled multiplex PCR, was used to amplify TCRbeta CDR3 regions from genomic DNA. Processing in the source paper ran as follows. Within the assay, amplification of reference gene primers was used to estimate how many nucleated cells each sample contained. Sequence reads were collapsed and filtered to measure the absolute abundance of every unique TCRbeta CDR3 rearrangement. For each sample, productive Simpson clonality was calculated by taking the square root of Simpson's diversity index across productive rearrangements. In TCRdb, the immuneACCESS table is reduced to in-frame sequences with V and J assigned. These tables do not hold every clone; where another copy was compared, an unresolved V gene accounts for under half, and the others remain unexplained. V and J calls and clone size follow that table, whereas D and trimming were derived from the DNA. In this sample the table shows 100,000 to 150,000 clones, around 89% of which occur a single time. Together, the top ten hold around 10% of the sample.

This sample was included in a study of blood T cell repertoires in COVID-19 (dated by TCRdb to about 2020). In the study overall: Collaborator samples came from the United States, Italy and Spain and covered acute and convalescent phases of COVID-19. Sample metadata almost always included a de-identified subject ID, COVID-19 status, age in years and sex. Subjects who had been exposed to COVID-19, were actively infected with it, or had recovered from it provided the deeply sampled blood TCRbeta repertoires that made up the dataset. Where available, HLA class I and class II types were obtained from metadata supplied by the sample provider rather than from assay-based typing. The samples were drawn from the first 160 participants of the ongoing ImmuneRACE study and from 1,254 subjects provided by 6 global collaborators. The repertoires were released in a freely available public database intended as a resource for research on the immune response to SARS-CoV-2. The prospective study material was composed of cDNA or gDNA derived from T cells, B-cell-depleted T cells, or PBMCs. General conclusions and limits of the study: Clinical and demographic metadata were provided uncurated, with the amount varying by source and participant.

Whole blood was collected in K2EDTA tubes by collaborating institutions according to the institutions' own protocols. For TCRbeta analysis, collaborators shipped samples in one of three forms: frozen whole blood, isolated PBMCs, or DNA extracted from either of those sample types. This TCR derives from a man aged 50-59 years with acute or convalescent COVID-19. The sample was peripheral blood.

CDR3 region: CASSVSGYYGYTF. The DNA sequence is as follows: TGTGCCAGCAGCGTATCAGGGTACTATGGCTACACCTTC. Here the chain combines TRBV9 and TRBJ1-2; a tentative D call is TRBD1 (5 bases match). The junction shows trimming of 1 base on V and 3 bases on J, plus 7 bases between the germline ends. The germline V gene specifies SGDLS as CDR1 and YYNGEE as CDR2. From cysteine to phenylalanine, the CDR3 is 13 amino acids long. Only the CDR3 portion is preserved as DNA: 39 bases, with reading frame beginning at the first base. Where the CDR3 stops, the reference TRBV9 and TRBJ1-2 genes take over; the full variable domain is DSGVTQTPKHLITATGQRVTLRCSPRSGDLSVYWYQQSLDQGLQFLIQYYNGEERAKGNILERFSAQQFPDLHSELNLSSLELGDSALYFCASSVSGYYGYTFGSGTRLTVV.